These 15 T cell receptor beta chains were all obtained from the same sample, sequenced in a study of blood T cells in healthy people across ages. For the second PCR, which ran for about 6 to 12 cycles, a sample-barcoded 5' primer and a J-beta primer mix were used. TCRdb re-derived calls from the 5' RACE reads in MiXCR, one entry per CDR3 protein. The table lists 600,000 to 900,000 distinct CDR3 sequences, roughly 24% of them singletons. These same data were also listed under a study on T cells of mothers and their children.

Input material: blood. All receptors derive from a boy under 18 in good health.

The rearrangement uses TRBV27 and TRBJ2-1, with 9 bases identical to TRBD1. The trim removed 4 bases at V and 9 bases at J, leaving 7 bases unmatched. The CDR3 sequence is 14 residues long. The germline gives CDR1 MNHEY, CDR2 SMNVEV (reference sequence). The CDR3 coding sequence is TGTGCCAGCAGTTCGGGACAGGGTAAGACTGAGCAGTTCTTC. This codes for CASSSGQGKTEQFF.

This clonotype was recorded once. CDR3 residues: CASSYGLRDGYTF. DNA for the CDR3: TGTGCCAGCAGTTATGGTCTGCGAGATGGCTACACCTTC. The chain is built from TRBV6-5 and TRBJ1-2; no clear D. This CDR3 is built from 13 residues. Between the trimmed V and J ends, which lost 3 bases and 6 bases, there was a span of 11 bases. Germline loops: CDR1 MNHEY, CDR2 SVGAGI.

On this clonotype itself: The conserved phenylalanine or tryptophan normally closing the CDR3 is absent here, so this likely arose from a read error. V usage is TRBV6-1 and J usage is TRBJ2-7; 9 bases agree with TRBD2. CDR1 is MNHNS, CDR2 SASEGT, per germline. The CDR3 extends over 15 amino acids. The V segment lost 2 bases and the J segment 2 bases; nucleotides outside the gene matches: 4. In DNA form, the CDR3 reads TGTGCCAGCAGTGAACGGGGACTAGCTCCCTACGAGCAGTACCTC. Its protein product is CASSERGLAPYEQYL.

In its sample, this clonotype was seen a few times. Here the CDR3 reads CASSALGQAGEAFF. In nucleotides, the CDR3 is TGTGCCAGCAGCGCGCTCGGACAGGCCGGTGAAGCTTTCTTT. The chain joins TRBV9 to TRBJ1-1, with 7 bases identical to TRBD1. The CDR3 is 14 amino acids. The V and J ends lost 3 bases and 7 bases, in that order; junction bases with no gene match: 9. The germline gives CDR1 SGDLS, CDR2 YYNGEE.

The V gene is TRBV6-1, the J gene TRBJ2-2; a weak D match, TRBD1 (6 bases). In germline, CDR1 is MNHNS, CDR2 SASEGT. V was cut by 6 bases and J by 4 bases, with 15 bases left in between. The CDR3 totals 15 residues. This CDR3 reads CASSLGQLGTGELFF. The CDR3 coding sequence is TGTGCCAGCAGCCTAGGACAGTTGGGCACCGGGGAGCTGTTTTTT.

This clonotype was seen more than once but under ten times. The chain is built from TRBV9 and TRBJ1-1; D gene uncertain. V was shortened by 0 bases and J by 0 bases, with 6 bases between the two germline ends. CDR1 is SGDLS and CDR2 is YYNGEE in the germline V gene. The CDR3 totals 14 residues. Here the CDR3 reads CASSVGKLNTEAFF. CDR3 coding DNA: TGTGCCAGCAGCGTAGGAAAGCTGAACACTGAAGCTTTCTTT.

This clonotype has a handful of counts. This chain links TRBV9 with TRBJ2-7, with TRBD1 matching 8 bases. This CDR3 contains 15 residues. Germline trimming cut 3 bases from V and 5 bases from J; bases unmatched to any gene: 10. Germline loops: CDR1 SGDLS, CDR2 YYNGEE. The chain's CDR3 is CASSAYRGERDEQYF. CDR3 sequence (DNA): TGTGCCAGCAGCGCCTACAGGGGGGAGAGGGACGAGCAGTACTTC. The whole variable domain, filled in from reference TRBV9 and TRBJ2-7, reads DSGVTQTPKHLITATGQRVTLRCSPRSGDLSVYWYQQSLDQGLQFLIQYYNGEERAKGNILERFSAQQFPDLHSELNLSSLELGDSALYFCASSAYRGERDEQYFGPGTRLTVT.

The V call is TRBV3-1, the J call TRBJ2-5; 9 bases fit TRBD2. CDR3 size: 15 residues. Germline assignment: CDR1 LGHDT and CDR2 YNNKEL (reference sequence). After removal of 8 bases from V and 5 bases from J, the junction contained 12 bases not matched to a gene. The CDR3, as DNA: TGTGCCAGCTTGGAAGCGGGGGGAAAAGAGGAGACCCAGTACTTC. Amino acid sequence: CASLEAGGKEETQYF.

This clonotype was recorded a few times. The chain joins TRBV24-1 to TRBJ2-2, with no clear D. Germline V gives CDR1 KGHDR, CDR2 SFDVKD. The CDR3 runs 16 residues. V shed 0 bases and J shed 4 bases, with 11 bases lying between them. CDR3 sequence reads: CATSDLGQKGTGELFF. The CDR3 region has the DNA TGTGCCACCAGTGATTTGGGGCAGAAGGGCACCGGGGAGCTGTTTTTT.

This clonotype was seen more than once but under ten times. The rearrangement uses TRBV12-3 or TRBV12-4 and TRBJ1-1; D is uncertain. The ends were cut back, 0 bases at V and 1 base at J, with 6 bases in the middle. CDR3 length: 14 residues. The CDR3: CASSLARQNTEAFF. The CDR3 DNA follows: TGTGCCAGCAGTTTAGCAAGACAGAACACTGAAGCTTTCTTT.

This clonotype was seen more than once but under ten times. Here the CDR3 DNA reads TGTGCCAGCAGCGCCGGGTTTGAAGAGACCCAGTACTTC. Encoded protein: CASSAGFEETQYF. V usage is TRBV14 and J usage is TRBJ2-5; D not certain. Trimming took off 5 bases at V and 3 bases at J, with 10 bases between the two ends. CDR1 is SGHDN and CDR2 is FVKESK in the germline V gene. The CDR3 runs 13 residues.

The rearrangement joins TRBV29-1 to TRBJ2-5; perhaps TRBD1 as D (5 bases). CDR1 and CDR2 from the germline V gene are SQVTM and ANQGSEA. This CDR3 is built from 13 residues. V lost 2 bases and J lost 3, with 10 bases in between. CDR3 in DNA: TGCAGCGTTGAACAGGGAACCGAAGAGACCCAGTACTTC. Protein sequence: CSVEQGTEETQYF.

The genes are TRBV7-2 and TRBJ2-5; tentatively, D is TRBD2 (6 bases). The CDR3 covers 14 residues. V lost 6 bases, J lost 1 base, and 12 bases lay in between. The germline CDR1 and CDR2 sequences are SGHTA and FQGNSA. CDR3 in DNA: TGTGCCAGCAGTTCGGACTACGCCCAAGAGACCCAGTACTTC. Protein product: CASSSDYAQETQYF.

The genes are TRBV12-3 or TRBV12-4 and TRBJ1-4; TRBD1 agrees at 9 bases. The CDR3 has 14 residues. Trimming took 6 bases from V and 11 from J; bases not matched to a gene: 10. The CDR3 DNA reads TGTGCCAGCAGACAACAGGGGGCGGTCCAGAAACTGTTTTTT. Protein: CASRQQGAVQKLFF.

The chain links TRBV20-1 to TRBJ2-5, with 9 nucleotides matching TRBD2. The CDR3 extends over 15 amino acids. The germline V gene has CDR1 DFQATT and CDR2 SNEGSKA (reference sequence). V lost 4 bases, J lost 5 bases, and 11 bases stayed unmatched. CDR3 residues: CSATKSSGAGETQYF. The CDR3, as DNA: TGCAGTGCTACCAAATCTAGCGGGGCGGGGGAGACCCAGTACTTC.